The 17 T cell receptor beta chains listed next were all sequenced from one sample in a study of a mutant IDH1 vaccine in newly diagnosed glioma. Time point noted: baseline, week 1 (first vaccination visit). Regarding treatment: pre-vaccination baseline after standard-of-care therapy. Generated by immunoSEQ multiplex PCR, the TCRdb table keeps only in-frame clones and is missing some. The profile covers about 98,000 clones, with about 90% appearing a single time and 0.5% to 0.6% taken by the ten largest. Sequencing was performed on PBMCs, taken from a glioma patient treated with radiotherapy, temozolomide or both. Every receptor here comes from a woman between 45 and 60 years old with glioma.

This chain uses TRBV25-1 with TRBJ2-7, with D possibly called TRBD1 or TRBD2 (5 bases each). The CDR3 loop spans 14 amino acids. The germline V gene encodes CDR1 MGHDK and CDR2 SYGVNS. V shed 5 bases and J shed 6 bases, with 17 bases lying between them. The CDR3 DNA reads TGTGCCAGCAGTCCCGGGGCAGGGTTACTCGAGCAGTACTTC. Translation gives CASSPGAGLLEQYF.

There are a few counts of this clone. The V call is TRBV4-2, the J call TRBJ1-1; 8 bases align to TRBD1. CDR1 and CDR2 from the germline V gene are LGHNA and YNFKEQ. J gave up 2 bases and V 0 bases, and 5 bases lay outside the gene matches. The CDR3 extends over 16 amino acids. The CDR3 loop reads CASSQEGTGYNTEAFF. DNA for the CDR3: TGTGCCAGCAGCCAAGAGGGGACAGGCTATAACACTGAAGCTTTCTTT.

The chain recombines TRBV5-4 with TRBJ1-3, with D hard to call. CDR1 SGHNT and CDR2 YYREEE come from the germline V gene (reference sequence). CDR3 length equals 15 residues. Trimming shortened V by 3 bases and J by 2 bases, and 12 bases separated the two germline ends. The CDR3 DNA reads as TGTGCCAGCAGCTCTGGAGGGAGAACTGGAAACACCATATATTTT. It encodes CASSSGGRTGNTIYF.

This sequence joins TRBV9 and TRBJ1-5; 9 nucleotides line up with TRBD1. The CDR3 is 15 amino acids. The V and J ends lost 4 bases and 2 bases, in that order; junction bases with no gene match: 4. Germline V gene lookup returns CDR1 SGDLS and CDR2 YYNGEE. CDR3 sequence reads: CASSTGGWGNQPQHF. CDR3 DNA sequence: TGTGCCAGCAGCACAGGGGGCTGGGGCAATCAGCCCCAGCATTTT.

Written as DNA, the CDR3 is TGCGCCAGCAGGACAGGGGAGAGGTTGGACACTGAAGCTTTCTTT. Its protein product is CASRTGERLDTEAFF. This sequence joins TRBV5-1 and TRBJ1-1; TRBD1 matches 8 bases. V lost 5 bases, J lost 3 bases, and 9 bases stayed unmatched. CDR3 size: 15 residues. Germline CDR1 reads SGHRS; CDR2 reads YFSETQ.

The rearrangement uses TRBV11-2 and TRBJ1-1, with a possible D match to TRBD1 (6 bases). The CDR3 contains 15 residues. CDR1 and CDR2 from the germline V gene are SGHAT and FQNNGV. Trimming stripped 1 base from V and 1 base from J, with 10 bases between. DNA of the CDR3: TGTGCCAGCAGCTTAGGGGGGGGCGCGAACACTGAAGCTTTCTTT. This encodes CASSLGGGANTEAFF.

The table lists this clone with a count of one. In DNA form, the CDR3 reads TGTGCTAGTGGTATGGGGGATCGAGGAGGCACCCAGCATTTT. Translated, it gives CASGMGDRGGTQHF. The rearrangement links TRBV12-5 to TRBJ1-5, with D possibly being TRBD1 (5 bases). Looked up from germline, CDR1 is LGHNT and CDR2 is FRNRAP. V lost 5 bases to trimming and J lost 11 bases, with 19 bases between them. This CDR3 contains 14 residues.

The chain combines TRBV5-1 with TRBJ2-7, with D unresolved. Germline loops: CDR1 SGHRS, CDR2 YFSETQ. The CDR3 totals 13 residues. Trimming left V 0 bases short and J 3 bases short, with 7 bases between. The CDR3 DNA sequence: TGCGCCAGCAGCTTGGAATGGGGCTACGAGCAGTACTTC. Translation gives CASSLEWGYEQYF.

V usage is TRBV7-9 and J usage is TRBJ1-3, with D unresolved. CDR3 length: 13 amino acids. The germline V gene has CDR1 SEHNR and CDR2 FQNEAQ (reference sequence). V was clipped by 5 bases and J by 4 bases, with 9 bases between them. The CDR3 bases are TGTGCCAGCAGCCTTGACGGAGGAAACACCATATATTTT. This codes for CASSLDGGNTIYF.

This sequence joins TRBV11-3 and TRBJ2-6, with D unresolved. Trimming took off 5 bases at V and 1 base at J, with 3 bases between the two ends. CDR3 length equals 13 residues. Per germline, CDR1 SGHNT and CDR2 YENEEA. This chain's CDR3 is CASSPSGANVLTF. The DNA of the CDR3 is TGTGCCAGCAGCCCTTCTGGGGCCAACGTCCTGACTTTC.

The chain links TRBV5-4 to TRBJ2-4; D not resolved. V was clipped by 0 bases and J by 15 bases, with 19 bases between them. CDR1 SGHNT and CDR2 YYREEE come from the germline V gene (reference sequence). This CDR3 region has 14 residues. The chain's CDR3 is CASSLGRYQTFGYF. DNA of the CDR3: TGTGCCAGCAGCTTGGGGAGATACCAAACATTTGGGTACTTC.

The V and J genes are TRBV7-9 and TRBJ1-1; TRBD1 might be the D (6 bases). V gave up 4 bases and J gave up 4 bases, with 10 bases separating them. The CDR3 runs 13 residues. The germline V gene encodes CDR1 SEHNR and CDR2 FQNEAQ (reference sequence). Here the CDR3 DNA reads TGTGCCAGCAGCTCACAGGGAGGCACTGAAGCTTTCTTT. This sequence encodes CASSSQGGTEAFF.

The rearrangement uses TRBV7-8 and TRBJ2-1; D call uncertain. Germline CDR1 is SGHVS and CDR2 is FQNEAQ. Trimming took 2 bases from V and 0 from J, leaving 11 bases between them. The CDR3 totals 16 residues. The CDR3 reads CASSLRRVSSYNEQFF. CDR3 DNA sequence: TGTGCCAGCAGCTTACGACGGGTGAGCTCCTACAATGAGCAGTTCTTC. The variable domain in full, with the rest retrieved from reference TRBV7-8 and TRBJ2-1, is GAGVSQSPRYKVAKRGQDVALRCDPISGHVSLFWYQQALGQGPEFLTYFQNEAQLDKSGLPSDRFFAERPEGSVSTLKIQRTQQEDSAVYLCASSLRRVSSYNEQFFGPGTRLTVL.

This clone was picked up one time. The CDR3 region is CASSPGTGGAGEQYF. The CDR3 region has the DNA TGTGCCAGTAGTCCGGGGACAGGGGGAGCGGGGGAGCAGTACTTC. V gene TRBV19 combines with J gene TRBJ2-7; 11 nucleotides line up with TRBD1. V was pared by 5 bases and J by 7 bases, with 10 bases of the junction left unmatched. In germline, CDR1 is LNHDA, CDR2 SQIVND (reference sequence). The CDR3 totals 15 residues.

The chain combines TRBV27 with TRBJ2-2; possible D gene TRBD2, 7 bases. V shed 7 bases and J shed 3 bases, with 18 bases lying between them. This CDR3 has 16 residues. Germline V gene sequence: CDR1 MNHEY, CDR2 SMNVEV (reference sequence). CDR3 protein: CASTHGGGADTGELFF. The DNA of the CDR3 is TGTGCCAGCACCCATGGGGGGGGCGCGGACACCGGGGAGCTGTTTTTT.

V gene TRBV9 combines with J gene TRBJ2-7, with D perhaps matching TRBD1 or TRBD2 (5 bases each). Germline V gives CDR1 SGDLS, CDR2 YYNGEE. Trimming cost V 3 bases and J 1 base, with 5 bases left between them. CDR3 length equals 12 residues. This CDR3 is CASSGGSYEQYF. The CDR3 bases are TGTGCCAGCAGCGGGGGGTCCTACGAGCAGTACTTC. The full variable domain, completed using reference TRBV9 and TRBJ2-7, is DSGVTQTPKHLITATGQRVTLRCSPRSGDLSVYWYQQSLDQGLQFLIQYYNGEERAKGNILERFSAQQFPDLHSELNLSSLELGDSALYFCASSGGSYEQYFGPGTRLTVT.

CDR3 sequence (DNA): TGTGCCAGCAGCTTTCCGGGACAGGGGGGCTATGGCTACACCTTC. This encodes CASSFPGQGGYGYTF. The chain recombines TRBV7-8 with TRBJ1-2; TRBD1 matches 11 bases. The CDR3 is made up of 15 amino acids. Germline CDR1 and CDR2: SGHVS and FQNEAQ. The J segment lost 4 bases and the V segment lost 3 bases, leaving 4 bases of the junction unmatched.